What follows describes a single T cell receptor beta chain. These data originate in a study of shared clonotypes between healthy human individuals. Looked up from germline, CDR1 is MGHRA and CDR2 is YSYEKL. The CDR3 totals 13 residues. V lost 6 bases and J 11 bases, leaving 17 bases between the germline ends. Naive CD8 cells lacked CD45RO, underwent positive selection for CCR7 and left out terminally differentiated effector memory CD45RA+ cells. The repertoire was sequenced with immunoSEQ multiplex PCR; TCRdb's copy has only in-frame clones and lacks some. The table has around 2,000,000 clones, approximately 94% seen once.

This receptor was taken from a man between 18 and 29 years old in good health. Sequenced sample: naive CD8+ T cells sorted from blood. The rearrangement joins TRBV4-1 to TRBJ2-1, with D perhaps being TRBD1 or TRBD2 (6 bases each). The CDR3, as DNA: TGCGCCAGCAGACTGAACAGGGAGGAAAAGCAGTTCTTC. Its protein is CASRLNREEKQFF.